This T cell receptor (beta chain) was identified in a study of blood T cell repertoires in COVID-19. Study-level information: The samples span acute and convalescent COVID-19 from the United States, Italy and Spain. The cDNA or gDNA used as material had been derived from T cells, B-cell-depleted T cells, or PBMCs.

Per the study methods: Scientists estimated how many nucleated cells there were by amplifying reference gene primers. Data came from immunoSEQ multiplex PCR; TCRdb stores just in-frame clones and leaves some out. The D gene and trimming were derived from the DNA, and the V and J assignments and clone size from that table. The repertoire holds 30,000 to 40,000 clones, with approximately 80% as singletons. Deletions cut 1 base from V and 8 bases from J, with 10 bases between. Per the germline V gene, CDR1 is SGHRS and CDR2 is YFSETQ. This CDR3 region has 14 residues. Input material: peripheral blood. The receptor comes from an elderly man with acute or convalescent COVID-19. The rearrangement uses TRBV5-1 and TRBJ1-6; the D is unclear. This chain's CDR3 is CASSLQQKDSPLHF. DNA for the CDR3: TGCGCCAGCAGCTTGCAACAGAAAGATTCACCCCTCCACTTT.